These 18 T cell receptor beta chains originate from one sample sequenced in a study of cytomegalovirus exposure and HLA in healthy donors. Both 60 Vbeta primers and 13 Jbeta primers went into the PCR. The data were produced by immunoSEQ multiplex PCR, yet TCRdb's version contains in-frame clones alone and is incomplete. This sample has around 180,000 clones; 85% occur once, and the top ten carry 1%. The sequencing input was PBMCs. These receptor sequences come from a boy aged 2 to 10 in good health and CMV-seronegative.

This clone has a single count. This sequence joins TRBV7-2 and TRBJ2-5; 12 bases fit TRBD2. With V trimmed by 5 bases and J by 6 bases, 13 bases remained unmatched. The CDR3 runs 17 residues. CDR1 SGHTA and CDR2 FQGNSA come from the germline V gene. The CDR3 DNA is TGTGCCAGCAGCCCCCCGGGACTAGCGGGTCCTTCGCAGACCCAGTACTTC. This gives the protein CASSPPGLAGPSQTQYF.

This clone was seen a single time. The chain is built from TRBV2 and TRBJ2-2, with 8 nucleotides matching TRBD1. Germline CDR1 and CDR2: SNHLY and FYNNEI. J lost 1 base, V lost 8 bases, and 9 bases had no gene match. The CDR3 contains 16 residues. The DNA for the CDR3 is TGTGCCAGCGGAAATTTGGACAGGGTGAACACCGGGGAGCTGTTTTTT. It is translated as CASGNLDRVNTGELFF. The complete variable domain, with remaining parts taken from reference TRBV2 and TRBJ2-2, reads EPEVTQTPSHQVTQMGQEVILRCVPISNHLYFYWYRQILGQKVEFLVSFYNNEISEKSEIFDDQFSVERPDGSNFTLKIRSTKLEDSAMYFCASGNLDRVNTGELFFGEGSRLTVL.

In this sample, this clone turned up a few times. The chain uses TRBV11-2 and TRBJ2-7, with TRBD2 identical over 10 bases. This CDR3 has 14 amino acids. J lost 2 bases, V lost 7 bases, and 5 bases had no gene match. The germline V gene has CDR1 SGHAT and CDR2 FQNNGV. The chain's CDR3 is CASTLAGAAYEQYF. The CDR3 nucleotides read TGTGCCAGCACTCTAGCGGGAGCGGCCTACGAGCAGTACTTC.

CDR3 DNA: TGTGCCAGCAGCCCTATCGGGGGGCCGGGGACTGAAGCTTTCTTT. This encodes CASSPIGGPGTEAFF. V usage is TRBV5-6 and J usage is TRBJ1-1; TRBD1 is a possible D gene (6 bases). Germline V gene sequence: CDR1 SGHDT, CDR2 YYEEEE. Trimming took off 4 bases at V and 5 bases at J, with 18 bases between the two ends. The CDR3 contains 15 residues.

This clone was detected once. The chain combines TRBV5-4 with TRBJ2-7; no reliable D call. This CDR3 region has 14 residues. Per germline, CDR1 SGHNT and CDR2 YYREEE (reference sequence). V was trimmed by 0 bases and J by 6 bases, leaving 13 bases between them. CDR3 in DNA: TGTGCCAGCAGCTTGGCGGGTGGTGCCCGCGAGCAGTACTTC. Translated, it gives CASSLAGGAREQYF.

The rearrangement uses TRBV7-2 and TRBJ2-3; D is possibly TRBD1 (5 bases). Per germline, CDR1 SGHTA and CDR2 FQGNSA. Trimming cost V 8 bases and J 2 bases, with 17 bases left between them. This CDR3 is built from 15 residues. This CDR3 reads CASQGYGRATDTQYF. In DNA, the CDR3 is TGTGCCAGCCAAGGATATGGCAGGGCCACAGATACGCAGTATTTT.

CDR3 amino acids: CASSEKGVATNEKLFF. CDR3 coding DNA: TGTGCCAGCAGCGAAAAGGGGGTTGCAACTAATGAAAAACTGTTTTTT. The chain links TRBV28 to TRBJ1-4, with D possibly matching TRBD1 (6 bases). CDR1 is MDHEN, CDR2 SYDVKM, per germline. This CDR3 spans 16 amino acids. The germline V and J ends were trimmed by 6 bases and 0 bases, with 14 bases remaining between them.

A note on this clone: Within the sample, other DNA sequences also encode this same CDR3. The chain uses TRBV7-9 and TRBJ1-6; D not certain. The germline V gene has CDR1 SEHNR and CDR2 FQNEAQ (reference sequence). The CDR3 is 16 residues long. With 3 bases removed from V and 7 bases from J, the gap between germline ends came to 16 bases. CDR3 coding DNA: TGTGCCAGCAGCTTCCCTACCCGAGAGCCCAATTCACCCCTCCACTTT. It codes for CASSFPTREPNSPLHF.

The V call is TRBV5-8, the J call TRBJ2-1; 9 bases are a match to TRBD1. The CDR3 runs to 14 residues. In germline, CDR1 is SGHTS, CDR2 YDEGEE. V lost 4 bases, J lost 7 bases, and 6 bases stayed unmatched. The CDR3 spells CASSPGTGLNEQFF. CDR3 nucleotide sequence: TGTGCCAGCAGCCCAGGGACAGGGCTGAATGAGCAGTTCTTC.

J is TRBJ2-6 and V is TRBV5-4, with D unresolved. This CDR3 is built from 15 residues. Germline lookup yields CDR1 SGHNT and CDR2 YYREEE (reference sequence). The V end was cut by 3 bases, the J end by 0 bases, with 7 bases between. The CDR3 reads CASSSHSSGANVLTF. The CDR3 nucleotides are TGTGCCAGCAGCTCCCACAGCTCTGGGGCCAACGTCCTGACTTTC.

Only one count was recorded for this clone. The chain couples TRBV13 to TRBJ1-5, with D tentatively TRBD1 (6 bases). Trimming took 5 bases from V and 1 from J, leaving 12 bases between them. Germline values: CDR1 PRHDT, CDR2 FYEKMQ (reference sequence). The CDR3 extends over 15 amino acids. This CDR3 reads CASSDSGQSNQPQHF. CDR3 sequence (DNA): TGTGCCAGCAGCGACAGCGGACAGAGCAATCAGCCCCAGCATTTT.

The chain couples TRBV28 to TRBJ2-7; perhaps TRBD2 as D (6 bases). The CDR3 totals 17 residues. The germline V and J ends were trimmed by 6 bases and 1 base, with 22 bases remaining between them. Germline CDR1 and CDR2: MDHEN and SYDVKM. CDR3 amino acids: CASSLPLRRDFSYEQYF. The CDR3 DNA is TGTGCCAGCAGCCTTCCATTGCGGCGGGACTTTTCCTACGAGCAGTACTTC.

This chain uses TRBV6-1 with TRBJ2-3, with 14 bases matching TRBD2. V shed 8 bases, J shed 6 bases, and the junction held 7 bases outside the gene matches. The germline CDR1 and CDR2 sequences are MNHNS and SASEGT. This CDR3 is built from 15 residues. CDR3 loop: CASRTSGGPGDTQYF. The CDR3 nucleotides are TGTGCCAGCCGGACTAGCGGGGGGCCGGGGGATACGCAGTATTTT.

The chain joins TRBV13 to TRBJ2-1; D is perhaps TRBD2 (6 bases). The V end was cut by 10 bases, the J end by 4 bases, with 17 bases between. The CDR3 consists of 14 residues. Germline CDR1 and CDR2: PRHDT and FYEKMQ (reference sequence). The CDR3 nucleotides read TGTGCCACCCTCCCGGGACTCCCATACAATGAGCAGTTCTTC. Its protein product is CATLPGLPYNEQFF.

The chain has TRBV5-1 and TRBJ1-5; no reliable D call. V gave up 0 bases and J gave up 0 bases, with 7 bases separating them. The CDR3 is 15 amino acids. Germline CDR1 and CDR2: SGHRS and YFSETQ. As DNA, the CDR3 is TGCGCCAGCAGCTTGGACGGGGTTAGCAATCAGCCCCAGCATTTT. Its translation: CASSLDGVSNQPQHF.

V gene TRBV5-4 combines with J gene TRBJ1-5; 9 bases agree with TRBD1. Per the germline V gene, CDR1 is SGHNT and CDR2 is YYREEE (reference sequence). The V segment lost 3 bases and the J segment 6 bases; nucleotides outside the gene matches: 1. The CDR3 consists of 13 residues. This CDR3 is CASSSDRGQPQHF. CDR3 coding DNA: TGTGCCAGCAGCTCGGACAGGGGTCAGCCCCAGCATTTT.

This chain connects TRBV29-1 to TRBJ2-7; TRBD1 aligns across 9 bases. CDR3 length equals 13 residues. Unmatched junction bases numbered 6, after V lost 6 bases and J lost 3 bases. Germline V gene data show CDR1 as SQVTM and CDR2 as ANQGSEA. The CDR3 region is CSVPGQGNYEQYF. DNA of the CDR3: TGCAGCGTACCGGGACAGGGTAACTACGAGCAGTACTTC.

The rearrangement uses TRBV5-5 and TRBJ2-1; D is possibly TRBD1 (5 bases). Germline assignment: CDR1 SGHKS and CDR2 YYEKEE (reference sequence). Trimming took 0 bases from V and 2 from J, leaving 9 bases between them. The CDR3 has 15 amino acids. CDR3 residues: CASSLVQATYNEQFF. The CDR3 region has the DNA TGTGCCAGCAGCTTGGTACAGGCAACCTACAATGAGCAGTTCTTC.